Listed here are 2 T cell receptor beta chains from one sample, sequenced in a study of T cells in Graves' hyperthyroidism and ophthalmopathy. TCR beta CDR3 sequences were amplified from RNA transcripts. The TCR CDR3 was amplified in a first-round RT-PCR using the HTBI primer set. TCRdb reprocessed the multiplex PCR reads via MiXCR and lists one record per CDR3 protein. This sample yields some 570,000 distinct CDR3 sequences, of which 14% are seen a single time; roughly 7% belongs to the top ten. The sequencing input was blood. The receptor set was obtained from a young woman with Graves' ophthalmopathy.

Many counts were recorded for this clonotype. The V and J genes are TRBV2 and TRBJ2-3; D is undetermined. Germline V gene lookup returns CDR1 SNHLY and CDR2 FYNNEI. The CDR3 loop spans 14 amino acids. V was pared by 5 bases and J by 6 bases, with 15 bases between. The CDR3 DNA is TGTGCCAGCAGTTCCGACGCTTTCGGGGATACGCAGTATTTT. Protein: CASSSDAFGDTQYF.

The chain carries TRBV19 and TRBJ2-5; D remains ambiguous. V gave up 5 bases and J gave up 5 bases, with 18 bases separating them. The CDR3 is 15 amino acids. Germline V gene data show CDR1 as LNHDA and CDR2 as SQIVND (reference sequence). The DNA of the CDR3 is TGTGCCAGTAGTCTACGACGGGCGGCCCGTGAGACCCAGTACTTC. It yields the protein CASSLRRAARETQYF.